This TCR beta chain was captured in a study of PD-L1 blockade in urothelial cancer. Germline V gene lookup returns CDR1 SGHKS and CDR2 YYEKEE (reference sequence). V trimming: 3 bases; J trimming: 4 bases; junction bases outside the gene matches: 9. The CDR3 is 15 amino acids. The protocol was immunoSEQ multiplex PCR, while the TCRdb copy is restricted to in-frame clones and leaves out a portion. The sample has tens of thousands of clones, around 80% seen once. This clone was detected only once. All patients handed over anywhere from 1 to 8 samples, pretreatment and on-treatment. The sequence was collected from a man between 65 and 85 years old with urothelial cancer. The sample was PBMCs, taken around atezolizumab (anti-PD-L1) treatment. The rearrangement joins TRBV5-5 to TRBJ1-1; 7 bases agree with TRBD1. DNA of the CDR3: TGTGCCAGCAGCTACCGACAGGGAGACGCCACTGAAGCTTTCTTT. Amino acid sequence: CASSYRQGDATEAFF. Drawing the rest from reference TRBV5-5 and TRBJ1-1, the complete variable domain is DAGVTQSPTHLIKTRGQQVTLRCSPISGHKSVSWYQQVLGQGPQFIFQYYEKEERGRGNFPDRFSARQFPNYSSELNVNALLLGDSALYLCASSYRQGDATEAFFGQGTRLTVV.